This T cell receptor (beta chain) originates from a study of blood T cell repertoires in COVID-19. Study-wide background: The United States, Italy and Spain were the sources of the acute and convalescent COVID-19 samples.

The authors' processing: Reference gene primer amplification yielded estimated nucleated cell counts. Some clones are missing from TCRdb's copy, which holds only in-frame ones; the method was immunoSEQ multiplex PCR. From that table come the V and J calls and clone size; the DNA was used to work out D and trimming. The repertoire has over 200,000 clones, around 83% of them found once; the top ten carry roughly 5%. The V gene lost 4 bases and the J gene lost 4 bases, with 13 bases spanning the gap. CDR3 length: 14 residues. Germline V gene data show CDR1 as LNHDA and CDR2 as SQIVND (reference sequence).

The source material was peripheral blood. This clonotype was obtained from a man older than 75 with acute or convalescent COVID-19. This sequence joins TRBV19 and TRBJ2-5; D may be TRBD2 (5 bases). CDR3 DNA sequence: TGTGCCAGTAGTAGCAGGACCGAGGGAGAGACCCAGTACTTC. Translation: CASSSRTEGETQYF. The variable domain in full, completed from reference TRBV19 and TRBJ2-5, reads DGGITQSPKYLFRKEGQNVTLSCEQNLNHDAMYWYRQDPGQGLRLIYYSQIVNDFQKGDIAEGYSVSREKKESFPLTVTSAQKNPTAFYLCASSSRTEGETQYFGPGTRLLVL.